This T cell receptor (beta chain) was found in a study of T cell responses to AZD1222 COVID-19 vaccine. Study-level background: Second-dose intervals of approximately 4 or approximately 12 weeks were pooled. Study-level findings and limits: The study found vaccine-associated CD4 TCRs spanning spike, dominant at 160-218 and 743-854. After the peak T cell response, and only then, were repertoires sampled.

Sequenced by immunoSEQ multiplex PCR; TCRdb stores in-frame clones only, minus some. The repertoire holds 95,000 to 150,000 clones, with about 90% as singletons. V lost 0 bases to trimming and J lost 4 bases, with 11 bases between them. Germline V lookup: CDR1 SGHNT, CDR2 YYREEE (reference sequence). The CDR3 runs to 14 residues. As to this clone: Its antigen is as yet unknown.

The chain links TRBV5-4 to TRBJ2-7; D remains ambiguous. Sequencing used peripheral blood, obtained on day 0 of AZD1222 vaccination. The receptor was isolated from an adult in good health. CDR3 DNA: TGTGCCAGCAGCTTGGACGGAGCCCCTTACGAGCAGTACTTC. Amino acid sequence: CASSLDGAPYEQYF.